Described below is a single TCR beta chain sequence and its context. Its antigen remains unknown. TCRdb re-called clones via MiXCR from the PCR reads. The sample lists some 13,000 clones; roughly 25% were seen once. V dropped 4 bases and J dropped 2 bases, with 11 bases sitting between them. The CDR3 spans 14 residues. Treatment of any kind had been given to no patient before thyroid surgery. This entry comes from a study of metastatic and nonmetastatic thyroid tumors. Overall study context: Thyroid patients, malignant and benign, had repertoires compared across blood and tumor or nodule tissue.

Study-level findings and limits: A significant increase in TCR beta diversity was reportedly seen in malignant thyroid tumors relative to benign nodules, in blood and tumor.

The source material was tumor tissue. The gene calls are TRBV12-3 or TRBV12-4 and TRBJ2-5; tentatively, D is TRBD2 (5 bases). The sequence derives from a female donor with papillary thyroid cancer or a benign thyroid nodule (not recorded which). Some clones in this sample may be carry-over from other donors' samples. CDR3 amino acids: CASSWRARQETQYF. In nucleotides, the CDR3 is TGTGCCAGCAGTTGGCGGGCGCGGCAAGAGACCCAGTACTTC.